Below are 5 T cell receptor beta chains sequenced from a single sample in a study of T cell clonality in common variable immunodeficiency. Overall study findings and caveats: Reportedly, TCR beta sequences from common variable immunodeficiency showed fewer deletions and N-nucleotide insertions.

Their antigen targets remain unknown. Clones were sequenced by immunoSEQ multiplex PCR, and TCRdb holds only the in-frame ones, with some missing. The sample has fewer than 8,500 clones; the top ten hold about 3.5%. The sample comprised peripheral blood mononuclear cells. These TCRs come from a human donor with common variable immunodeficiency.

As concerns this clone: The read comes to an end 3 residues before the CDR3 does, leaving the germline J gene to fill in the end. V usage is TRBV7-9 and J usage is TRBJ2-5; TRBD2 might be the D (5 bases). V was clipped by 3 bases and J by 2 bases, with 13 bases between them. The CDR3 runs to 15 residues. Per germline, CDR1 SEHNR and CDR2 FQNEAQ (reference sequence). CDR3 DNA, as far as it was read: TGTGCCAGCAGCTTTGAACCGACGGGGCAAGAGACC. It yields the protein CASSFEPTGQET. The CDR3 in its entirety is CASSFEPTGQETQYF.

About this clone: The CDR3 end is not reached by the read, which stops 3 residues before it; the germline J gene fills it in. This chain uses TRBV7-6 with TRBJ2-5; D ambiguous. The length of the CDR3 is 14 residues. Trimming shortened V by 4 bases and J by 3 bases, and 12 bases separated the two germline ends. Germline V gives CDR1 SGHVS, CDR2 FNYEAQ. Here the CDR3 reads CASSSPPEEETQYF. The DNA read from the CDR3 is TGTGCCAGCAGCTCCCCACCTGAGGAAGAGACC.

A word on this clone: The read is 3 residues too short to cover the CDR3 end, so that end is filled in from the germline J gene. J is TRBJ2-3 and V is TRBV18; 10 nucleotides agree with TRBD2. This CDR3 is 16 amino acids long. V was clipped by 3 bases and J by 4 bases; unmatched bases: 7. The germline V gene has CDR1 KGHSH and CDR2 LQKENI. This CDR3 reads CASSPASGSIADTQYF. Partial CDR3 DNA: TGTGCCAGCTCACCGGCTAGCGGGAGTATTGCAGATACG.

Regarding this clone: The read ends 3 residues shy of where the CDR3 ends; the end is completed using the germline J gene. The chain recombines TRBV7-9 with TRBJ2-7; D perhaps matches TRBD1 (5 bases). The CDR3 runs to 12 residues. The germline V gene has CDR1 SEHNR and CDR2 FQNEAQ (reference sequence). V gave up 6 bases and J gave up 6 bases, with 12 bases separating them. The CDR3 spells CASSIDRSEQYF. CDR3 DNA (partial): TGTGCCAGCAGTATCGACAGATCCGAG.

Details on this clone: Read coverage stops 3 residues before the CDR3 terminus; the germline J gene supplies the remainder. This chain connects TRBV18 to TRBJ1-1; no clear D gene. CDR1 and CDR2 (germline): KGHSH, LQKENI. CDR3 length: 15 residues. Deletions cut 0 bases from V and 1 base from J, with 9 bases between. CDR3 DNA (partial): TGTGCCAGCTCACCACCGGTTACAAAGAACACTGAA. Residues: CASSPPVTKNTE. The full CDR3 sequence reads CASSPPVTKNTEAFF.